This TCR beta chain was recorded in a study of T cells after yellow fever vaccination. TCRdb analysed the 5' RACE reads with MiXCR anew, one entry per CDR3 protein. The profile shows more than 300,000 distinct CDR3 sequences, about 10% of them singletons. The sequence was collected from a young man who received the YFV17D yellow fever vaccine. Sequencing used CD4+ T cells sorted from PBMCs, obtained 45 days after the yellow fever booster vaccination.

The CDR3 nucleotides are TGCGCCAGCAGCAAGGGGGAATCGGGTCAGCCCCAGCATTTT. It yields the protein CASSKGESGQPQHF. V usage is TRBV5-1 and J usage is TRBJ1-5, with a possible D match to TRBD1 (6 bases). CDR1 and CDR2 (germline): SGHRS, YFSETQ. The CDR3 covers 14 residues. The V end lost 4 bases, the J end lost 6 bases, and 14 bases lay between the germline ends.